These 26 T cell receptor beta chains came from one sample sequenced in a study of preoperative IRX-2 immunotherapy in early breast cancer. Repertoires were generated with immunoSEQ multiplex PCR, while TCRdb's copy carries only in-frame clones and drops some. The table shows about 43,000 clones, with about 95% occurring only once. Sample treatment: preoperative locoregional IRX-2 cytokine immunotherapy. Sequencing was performed on tumor tissue, taken after IRX-2 immunotherapy. These receptors originate from a human donor with breast cancer.

The CDR3 spells CASSLAHRLSGNTIYF. CDR3 nucleotides: TGTGCCAGCAGCTTAGCGCACAGGCTCTCTGGAAACACCATATATTTT. This chain uses TRBV7-8 with TRBJ1-3; D might be TRBD1 (5 bases). The CDR3 sequence is 16 residues long. Germline V gene lookup returns CDR1 SGHVS and CDR2 FQNEAQ. Trimming pared 0 bases from V and 0 bases from J, leaving 9 bases between.

The chain recombines TRBV7-9 with TRBJ2-5; D is unresolved. The germline V gene encodes CDR1 SEHNR and CDR2 FQNEAQ (reference sequence). The CDR3 has 14 amino acids. Trimming stripped 3 bases from V and 5 bases from J, with 13 bases between. CDR3 nucleotide sequence: TGTGCCAGCAGCTTCCGACCCACCGGGGAGACCCAGTACTTC. Its protein is CASSFRPTGETQYF.

The chain recombines TRBV6-5 with TRBJ2-3, with 8 bases identical to TRBD2. V trimming: 0 bases; J trimming: 6 bases; junction bases outside the gene matches: 5. The CDR3 is 15 residues long. Germline CDR1 and CDR2: MNHEY and SVGAGI. CDR3 bases: TGTGCCAGCAGTTACTCGACTAGCGATGGGGATACGCAGTATTTT. Protein sequence: CASSYSTSDGDTQYF.

CDR3 sequence (DNA): TGTGCCAGCAGCTTAGCACGGGGGGCCCCAGATACGCAGTATTTT. This codes for CASSLARGAPDTQYF. This chain uses TRBV11-1 with TRBJ2-3, with D perhaps matching TRBD2 (7 bases). In germline, CDR1 is SGHAT, CDR2 FQDESV (reference sequence). The CDR3 loop spans 15 amino acids. V shed 0 bases and J shed 4 bases, with 11 bases lying between them.

The chain carries TRBV9 and TRBJ1-3; D is uncertain. Trimming took off 4 bases at V and 4 bases at J, with 6 bases between the two ends. Germline CDR1 reads SGDLS; CDR2 reads YYNGEE. This CDR3 has 12 residues. The CDR3 nucleotides read TGTGCCAGCAGCTTCCCAGGAAACACCATATATTTT. It is translated as CASSFPGNTIYF.

The V and J genes are TRBV10-3 and TRBJ2-5; possibly TRBD1 for D (6 bases). The J call is in doubt because the DNA end fits TRBJ2-7 better. From germline, CDR1 is ENHRY and CDR2 SYGVKD. The CDR3 runs 14 residues. The CDR3 region has the DNA TGTGCCATCAGTGGTTACGGGACAACCAACGAGCAGTACTTC. Amino acid sequence: CAISGYGTTNEQYF.

The V gene is TRBV10-3, the J gene TRBJ2-1, with D possibly matching TRBD1 (6 bases). V lost 10 bases and J 4 bases, leaving 14 bases between the germline ends. CDR1 and CDR2 (germline): ENHRY, SYGVKD. The CDR3 has 13 amino acids. The CDR3 sequence: CATWDTGYNEQFF. The CDR3 DNA follows: TGTGCCACCTGGGACACCGGATACAATGAGCAGTTCTTC.

The chain combines TRBV11-2 with TRBJ1-4, with a possible D match to TRBD1 (5 bases). The CDR3 has 15 amino acids. V shed 2 bases and J shed 8 bases, with 15 bases lying between them. CDR1 is SGHAT, CDR2 FQNNGV, per germline. CDR3 sequence (DNA): TGTGCCAGCAGCTTATCCTACGGGGCTGGGGAAAAACTGTTTTTT. Residues: CASSLSYGAGEKLFF.

V and J are TRBV29-1 and TRBJ2-5, with 11 positions matching TRBD2. V lost 4 bases and J lost 5; bases outside the gene matches: 9. The CDR3 consists of 15 residues. Germline V gene sequence: CDR1 SQVTM, CDR2 ANQGSEA. This CDR3 reads CSVAIVAGGPETQYF. The CDR3 DNA sequence: TGCAGCGTTGCCATTGTAGCGGGAGGGCCGGAGACCCAGTACTTC.

The V gene is TRBV6-1, the J gene TRBJ2-3; D is unresolved. CDR1 is MNHNS, CDR2 SASEGT, per germline. The CDR3 is made up of 14 amino acids. V gave up 4 bases and J gave up 2 bases, with 10 bases separating them. This CDR3 reads CASSGRLDTDTQYF. CDR3 DNA sequence: TGTGCCAGCAGTGGCAGGTTGGACACAGATACGCAGTATTTT.

The rearrangement links TRBV28 to TRBJ2-3; tentatively, D is TRBD2 (6 bases). Germline assignment: CDR1 MDHEN and CDR2 SYDVKM. The CDR3 consists of 18 residues. Between the trimmed V and J ends, which lost 5 bases and 0 bases, there was a span of 21 bases. The CDR3 region is CASSQLAPTPRSTDTQYF. CDR3 coding DNA: TGTGCCAGCAGTCAACTAGCCCCCACCCCCCGCAGCACAGATACGCAGTATTTT. Full variable domain (rest looked up from reference TRBV28 and TRBJ2-3): DVKVTQSSRYLVKRTGEKVFLECVQDMDHENMFWYRQDPGLGLRLIYFSYDVKMKEKGDIPEGYSVSREKKERFSLILESASTNQTSMYLCASSQLAPTPRSTDTQYFGPGTRLTVL.

This rearrangement joins TRBV19 to TRBJ1-5; TRBD1 agrees at 9 bases. This CDR3 is 15 amino acids long. Germline CDR1 reads LNHDA; CDR2 reads SQIVND (reference sequence). The V and J ends lost 6 bases and 6 bases, in that order; junction bases with no gene match: 9. The CDR3 reads CASSPTGGWVQPQHF. CDR3 bases: TGTGCCAGTAGCCCCACAGGGGGCTGGGTTCAGCCCCAGCATTTT.

The CDR3 nucleotides are TGTGCCAGCAGCCTGGGACCAACACAGCTGAATACGCAGTATTTT. Translation gives CASSLGPTQLNTQYF. The rearrangement joins TRBV7-2 to TRBJ2-3; D may correspond to TRBD1 or TRBD2 (5 bases each). Trimming shortened V by 5 bases and J by 7 bases, and 19 bases separated the two germline ends. CDR1 is SGHTA and CDR2 is FQGNSA in the germline V gene. The CDR3 loop spans 15 amino acids.

This clone was observed once. The V call is TRBV4-1, the J call TRBJ2-1, with a tentative D call TRBD2 (5 bases). This CDR3 region has 14 residues. The V gene lost 9 bases and the J gene lost 4 bases, with 16 bases spanning the gap. CDR1 and CDR2 (germline): MGHRA, YSYEKL. The DNA of the CDR3 is TGCGCCAGTCGAAATAGCGAGGCTTACAATGAGCAGTTCTTC. Amino acid sequence: CASRNSEAYNEQFF.

In its sample, this clone was seen once. The chain carries TRBV9 and TRBJ1-4; D gene ambiguous. Between the trimmed V and J ends, which lost 0 bases and 5 bases, there was a span of 11 bases. Germline values: CDR1 SGDLS, CDR2 YYNGEE. CDR3 length: 15 amino acids. DNA for the CDR3: TGTGCCAGCAGCGTAGGGGATTTTAGAAATGAAAAACTGTTTTTT. This sequence encodes CASSVGDFRNEKLFF.

The chain couples TRBV4-1 to TRBJ2-5; 7 nucleotides match TRBD1. V lost 5 bases to trimming and J lost 4 bases; unmatched junction nucleotides: 13. CDR1 and CDR2 from the germline V gene are MGHRA and YSYEKL. There are 16 residues in the CDR3. CDR3 protein: CASSRRTGTGGETQYF. DNA of the CDR3: TGCGCCAGCAGCAGACGGACAGGAACGGGCGGAGAGACCCAGTACTTC.

CDR3 nucleotide sequence: TGTGCCAGCAGCGCCGCCGGCCGGCAATCACCCCTCCACTTT. The encoded protein is CASSAAGRQSPLHF. The chain employs TRBV9 and TRBJ1-6; D is uncertain. V was cut by 3 bases and J by 10 bases, with 14 bases left in between. This CDR3 spans 14 amino acids. Germline CDR1 is SGDLS and CDR2 is YYNGEE. The full variable domain, with the rest looked up from reference TRBV9 and TRBJ1-6, is DSGVTQTPKHLITATGQRVTLRCSPRSGDLSVYWYQQSLDQGLQFLIQYYNGEERAKGNILERFSAQQFPDLHSELNLSSLELGDSALYFCASSAAGRQSPLHFGNGTRLTVT.

The chain employs TRBV7-9 and TRBJ2-3; D remains unclear. CDR3 length: 13 residues. With 0 bases removed from V and 6 bases from J, the gap between germline ends came to 7 bases. Germline CDR1 reads SEHNR; CDR2 reads FQNEAQ (reference sequence). Here the CDR3 DNA reads TGTGCCAGCAGCTTAGCCCTTGCCGATACGCAGTATTTT. It specifies CASSLALADTQYF.

V gene TRBV6-6 combines with J gene TRBJ2-7; 13 positions match TRBD2. The CDR3 length is 16 residues. The germline V gene encodes CDR1 MNHNY and CDR2 SVGAGI (reference sequence). V lost 6 bases to trimming and J lost 5 bases; unmatched junction nucleotides: 10. The CDR3: CASRRWTSGGTHEQYF. The CDR3 DNA sequence: TGTGCCAGCAGGAGGTGGACTAGCGGGGGTACCCACGAGCAGTACTTC.

The chain has TRBV5-4 and TRBJ1-1; D is ambiguous. CDR1 is SGHNT, CDR2 YYREEE, per germline (reference sequence). V was trimmed by 4 bases and J by 5 bases, leaving 9 bases between them. The CDR3 runs 12 residues. The chain's CDR3 is CASSPGGTEAFF. DNA of the CDR3: TGTGCCAGCAGCCCAGGCGGTACTGAAGCTTTCTTT.

CDR3 amino acids: CASSPRPGISGNTIYF. The CDR3, as DNA: TGTGCCAGCTCACCCCGACCGGGAATCTCTGGAAACACCATATATTTT. The chain uses TRBV18 and TRBJ1-3; D ambiguous. CDR1 KGHSH and CDR2 LQKENI come from the germline V gene. Trimming took off 3 bases at V and 0 bases at J, with 12 bases between the two ends. The CDR3 loop spans 16 amino acids.

This clone has just one count. In DNA form, the CDR3 reads TGTGCCAGCAGCCCCGTCAGAGGAACTAATGAAAAACTGTTTTTT. It specifies CASSPVRGTNEKLFF. The genes are TRBV4-2 and TRBJ1-4; D ambiguous. The CDR3 is made up of 15 amino acids. Trimming pared 4 bases from V and 1 base from J, leaving 10 bases between. Germline V gene sequence: CDR1 LGHNA, CDR2 YNFKEQ.

The V gene is TRBV27, the J gene TRBJ1-5; TRBD1 might be the D (5 bases). The CDR3 covers 15 residues. Germline V gives CDR1 MNHEY, CDR2 SMNVEV (reference sequence). Trimming removed 3 bases from V and 1 base from J, with 10 bases in between. In DNA, the CDR3 is TGTGCCAGCAGTTTGCGGGGGACGAGCAATCAGCCCCAGCATTTT. It encodes CASSLRGTSNQPQHF.

The chain carries TRBV7-2 and TRBJ1-1; D unresolved. This CDR3 spans 17 amino acids. Between the trimmed V and J ends, which lost 1 base and 3 bases, there was a span of 18 bases. CDR1 is SGHTA, CDR2 FQGNSA, per germline. The CDR3 sequence: CASSLGRTALVYTEAFF. The CDR3 DNA sequence: TGTGCCAGCAGCTTAGGGCGGACGGCCCTAGTGTACACTGAAGCTTTCTTT.

The chain joins TRBV5-1 to TRBJ2-5, with D possibly being TRBD2 (5 bases). The CDR3 contains 13 residues. V lost 1 base, J lost 5 bases, and 9 bases lay in between. Germline V CDR1 and CDR2: SGHRS, YFSETQ. CDR3 residues: CASSLQLAETQYF. The DNA for the CDR3 is TGCGCCAGCAGCTTGCAGCTAGCCGAGACCCAGTACTTC.

The chain links TRBV10-3 to TRBJ2-1; D gene uncertain. The CDR3 is 17 amino acids. The germline CDR1 and CDR2 sequences are ENHRY and SYGVKD. V lost 1 base and J lost 0, with 13 bases in between. The CDR3: CAISEYSVPSSYNEQFF. CDR3 DNA: TGTGCCATCAGTGAGTACTCAGTTCCTAGCTCCTACAATGAGCAGTTCTTC.